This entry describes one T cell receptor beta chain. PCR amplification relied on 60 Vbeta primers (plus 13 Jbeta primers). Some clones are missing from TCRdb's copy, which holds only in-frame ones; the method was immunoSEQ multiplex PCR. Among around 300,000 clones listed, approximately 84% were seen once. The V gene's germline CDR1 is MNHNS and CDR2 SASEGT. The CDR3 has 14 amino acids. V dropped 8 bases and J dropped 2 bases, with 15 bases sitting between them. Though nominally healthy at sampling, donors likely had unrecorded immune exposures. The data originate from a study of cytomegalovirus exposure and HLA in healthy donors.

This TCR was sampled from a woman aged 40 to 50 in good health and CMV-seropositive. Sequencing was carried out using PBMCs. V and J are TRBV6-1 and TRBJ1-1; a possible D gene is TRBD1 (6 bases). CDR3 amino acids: CASGINRANTEAFF. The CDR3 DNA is TGTGCCAGCGGAATAAACAGGGCCAACACTGAAGCTTTCTTT.